This TCR beta chain was sequenced in a study of OX40 agonist ivuxolimab in advanced cancers. In regard to this clone: Its antigen is unknown.

Study outcomes and limitations: Several nonresponders also turned out to have low normalized T-cell clonal expansion.

The junction had 7 bases not matched to a gene; V was cut back by 3 bases and J by 2 bases. The CDR3 runs to 15 residues. Looked up from germline, CDR1 is MNHNS and CDR2 is SASEGT. Using immunoSEQ multiplex PCR, the repertoire was profiled, and TCRdb retains in-frame clones only, with some absent. This table has about 36,000 clones, roughly 80% appearing once. This clonotype was sampled from an adult with an advanced solid tumor such as melanoma, head and neck, liver or kidney cancer. Material: CD4+ or CD8+ T cells sorted from blood, obtained in a trial of the OX40 agonist ivuxolimab. V and J are TRBV6-1 and TRBJ2-7; 7 nucleotides agree with TRBD1. The CDR3 spells CASSEGQISPYEQYF. CDR3 in DNA: TGTGCCAGCAGTGAGGGACAGATTTCACCCTACGAGCAGTACTTC.